What follows are 32 T cell receptor beta chains derived from one specimen sequenced in a study of blood T cell repertoires in COVID-19. The protocol was immunoSEQ multiplex PCR, while the TCRdb copy is restricted to in-frame clones and leaves out a portion. The profile covers hundreds of thousands of clones, with 75% to 90% appearing a single time and roughly 8.9% taken by the ten largest. The sequencing sample was made of PBMCs or T cells enriched from blood (not recorded which). The receptors shown here come from a woman in her thirties or forties who had recovered from COVID-19.

The V call is TRBV11-2, the J call TRBJ2-3; D gene uncertain. The germline V gene encodes CDR1 SGHAT and CDR2 FQNNGV. The CDR3 is made up of 15 amino acids. V was trimmed by 4 bases and J by 2 bases, leaving 13 bases between them. The CDR3 reads CASSSRPESTDTQYF. DNA of the CDR3: TGTGCCAGCAGCTCACGCCCCGAGTCCACAGATACGCAGTATTTT.

V gene TRBV28 combines with J gene TRBJ1-3, with D hard to call. The germline CDR1 and CDR2 sequences are MDHEN and SYDVKM. Trimming shortened V by 7 bases and J by 4 bases, and 17 bases separated the two germline ends. This CDR3 has 15 amino acids. The CDR3 sequence is CASTRGSERGNTIYF. CDR3 coding DNA: TGTGCCAGCACGCGAGGGAGTGAACGGGGAAACACCATATATTTT.

The J gene is TRBJ1-5, the V gene TRBV29-1; the D gene is possibly TRBD1 (5 bases). The germline V gene has CDR1 SQVTM and CDR2 ANQGSEA. V lost 7 bases and J 5 bases, leaving 18 bases between the germline ends. CDR3 length: 14 residues. CDR3 in amino acids: CSAPRGGGHQPQHF. CDR3 in DNA: TGCAGCGCCCCTCGGGGGGGTGGGCATCAGCCCCAGCATTTT.

The chain uses TRBV25-1 and TRBJ1-1, with 7 bases aligning to TRBD1. CDR1 is MGHDK and CDR2 is SYGVNS in the germline V gene. This CDR3 contains 17 residues. V trimming: 2 bases; J trimming: 3 bases; junction bases outside the gene matches: 12. CDR3 protein: CASSELTGSNSDTEAFF. Written as DNA, the CDR3 is TGTGCCAGCAGTGAACTGACAGGGTCAAACTCGGACACTGAAGCTTTCTTT.

This chain connects TRBV7-2 to TRBJ1-5; 8 bases align to TRBD1. This CDR3 is built from 14 residues. Germline V gene data show CDR1 as SGHTA and CDR2 as FQGNSA. Trimming cost V 5 bases and J 7 bases; bases outside gene matches: 7. The CDR3 sequence: CASSPGQGFQPQHF. CDR3 DNA: TGTGCCAGCAGCCCTGGACAGGGTTTCCAGCCCCAGCATTTT.

The CDR3 DNA is TGTGCCAGCAGCCAAGAGTGGCTAGCGGGAGCCTACGAGCAGTACTTC. Its translation is CASSQEWLAGAYEQYF. V usage is TRBV3-1 (or the pseudogene TRBV3-2) and J usage is TRBJ2-7; 10 nucleotides match TRBD2. The CDR3 sequence is 16 residues long. After removal of 0 bases from V and 2 bases from J, the junction contained 4 bases not matched to a gene. Per germline, CDR1 LGHDT and CDR2 YNNKEL (reference sequence).

The rearrangement joins TRBV5-6 to TRBJ1-2; D is ambiguous. The germline V gene encodes CDR1 SGHDT and CDR2 YYEEEE. Deletions cut 4 bases from V and 8 bases from J, with 21 bases between. The CDR3 spans 15 residues. The CDR3 loop reads CASSLGAATVSGYTF. CDR3 bases: TGTGCCAGCAGCCTGGGCGCCGCTACAGTAAGCGGCTACACCTTC.

The V call is TRBV5-6, the J call TRBJ1-3; TRBD1 is a possible D gene (6 bases). Germline V gives CDR1 SGHDT, CDR2 YYEEEE. With 7 bases removed from V and 0 bases from J, the gap between germline ends came to 20 bases. The CDR3 totals 17 residues. CDR3 loop: CASPGQPKGSSGNTIYF. The DNA for the CDR3 is TGTGCCAGCCCCGGACAGCCTAAGGGGTCCTCTGGAAACACCATATATTTT.

The chain recombines TRBV4-1 with TRBJ2-3; 10 bases match TRBD2. V shed 0 bases and J 5 bases; nucleotides not matched to a gene: 11. The germline CDR1 and CDR2 sequences are MGHRA and YSYEKL. The CDR3 consists of 18 residues. The CDR3 loop is CASSQEPAGGLGGDTQYF. CDR3 DNA: TGCGCCAGCAGCCAAGAGCCAGCGGGAGGGTTAGGGGGAGATACGCAGTATTTT.

The gene calls are TRBV24-1 and TRBJ2-1, with 12 bases matching TRBD2. Germline values: CDR1 KGHDR, CDR2 SFDVKD. The junction had 3 bases not matched to a gene; V was cut back by 5 bases and J by 8 bases. This CDR3 has 14 amino acids. For the CDR3, the DNA is TGTGCCACCAGTGTGGGACTAGCGGGCGATGAGCAGTTCTTC. Translation: CATSVGLAGDEQFF.

The chain is built from TRBV18 and TRBJ2-7, with 12 bases identical to TRBD2. CDR1 and CDR2 (germline): KGHSH, LQKENI. Trimming cost V 5 bases and J 7 bases; bases outside gene matches: 9. The CDR3 is made up of 15 amino acids. CDR3 amino acids: CASSDLAGGPREQYF. In DNA form, the CDR3 reads TGTGCCAGCTCAGACCTAGCGGGGGGGCCAAGAGAGCAGTACTTC.

The rearrangement links TRBV11-2 to TRBJ2-3, with D uncertain. The ends were cut back, 2 bases at V and 2 bases at J, with 8 bases in the middle. Germline CDR1 is SGHAT and CDR2 is FQNNGV. The CDR3 extends over 14 amino acids. This CDR3 is CASSLLSFTDTQYF. Written as DNA, the CDR3 is TGTGCCAGCAGCTTATTATCTTTCACAGATACGCAGTATTTT.

The rearrangement links TRBV28 to TRBJ1-1, with 8 bases matching TRBD1. Losses at the gene ends were 5 bases for V and 5 bases for J; bases not matched to a gene: 10. CDR3 size: 15 residues. In germline, CDR1 is MDHEN, CDR2 SYDVKM. The CDR3 spells CASSQPGGGRTEAFF. The CDR3 DNA reads TGTGCCAGCAGTCAGCCAGGGGGCGGAAGGACTGAAGCTTTCTTT.

This rearrangement joins TRBV7-2 to TRBJ2-3; 8 nucleotides align to TRBD2. In germline, CDR1 is SGHTA, CDR2 FQGNSA. The CDR3 is 17 amino acids. Germline trimming cut 6 bases from V and 5 bases from J; bases unmatched to any gene: 16. This CDR3 reads CASRLFPGGAGKDTQYF. CDR3 sequence (DNA): TGTGCCAGCAGACTCTTCCCCGGGGGGGCCGGGAAAGATACGCAGTATTTT.

J is TRBJ1-5 and V is TRBV7-8; possible D gene TRBD1, 5 bases. The CDR3 loop spans 18 amino acids. Trimming pared 0 bases from V and 3 bases from J, leaving 18 bases between. Looked up from germline, CDR1 is SGHVS and CDR2 is FQNEAQ. The DNA of the CDR3 is TGTGCCAGCAGCTTAGCGCTGGTTACAGGTCCCTCCAATCAGCCCCAGCATTTT. Amino acids: CASSLALVTGPSNQPQHF.

The CDR3 DNA follows: TGCAGCGTTCGACAGGGGGGAAAGGATGAGCAGTTCTTC. It specifies CSVRQGGKDEQFF. The chain recombines TRBV29-1 with TRBJ2-1, with 9 bases that match TRBD1. This CDR3 region has 13 residues. V lost 5 bases, J lost 8 bases, and 7 bases stayed unmatched. Germline CDR1 is SQVTM and CDR2 is ANQGSEA.

The chain links TRBV10-2 to TRBJ2-7; 8 nucleotides align to TRBD1. With 3 bases clipped from V and 2 bases from J, the junction kept 6 bases outside the gene matches. This CDR3 region has 15 residues. The V gene's germline CDR1 is WSHSY and CDR2 SAAADI. The DNA for the CDR3 is TGCGCCAGCAGTGACCCGGGACAGGCCACCTACGAGCAGTACTTC. Translating gives CASSDPGQATYEQYF.

This clone was seen only once. The chain combines TRBV2 with TRBJ2-5, with 9 bases identical to TRBD2. The V gene end was trimmed by 6 bases and the J gene end by 1 base; junction bases not matched to a gene: 6. CDR3 length: 15 residues. Germline values: CDR1 SNHLY, CDR2 FYNNEI. CDR3 nucleotide sequence: TGTGCCAGCAGGCGGGAGGGGAGCGGCCAAGAGACCCAGTACTTC. Translated, it gives CASRREGSGQETQYF.

The gene calls are TRBV5-1 and TRBJ2-2; 10 bases align to TRBD1. The junction had 3 bases not matched to a gene; V was cut back by 4 bases and J by 3 bases. The germline V gene has CDR1 SGHRS and CDR2 YFSETQ. The CDR3 loop spans 15 amino acids. In DNA form, the CDR3 reads TGCGCCAGCAGCCTAGGACAGGGGGACACCGGGGAGCTGTTTTTT. Translation: CASSLGQGDTGELFF.

The rearrangement uses TRBV11-3 and TRBJ1-1; D ambiguous. Per germline, CDR1 SGHNT and CDR2 YENEEA. The CDR3 consists of 14 residues. The V end lost 5 bases, the J end lost 1 base, and 11 bases lay between the germline ends. Written as DNA, the CDR3 is TGTGCCAGCAGCCCGACACTGGCGAACACTGAAGCTTTCTTT. Its protein is CASSPTLANTEAFF.

The chain employs TRBV6-5 and TRBJ2-3, with D possibly matching TRBD2 (5 bases). Per germline, CDR1 MNHEY and CDR2 SVGAGI. This CDR3 has 15 amino acids. V was cut by 0 bases and J by 1 base, with 8 bases left in between. This CDR3 reads CASSYSGLRTDTQYF. The CDR3, as DNA: TGTGCCAGCAGTTACTCTGGACTCCGCACAGATACGCAGTATTTT.

This chain links TRBV3-1 (or the pseudogene TRBV3-2) with TRBJ2-2; 7 nucleotides match TRBD1. The CDR3 is made up of 15 amino acids. Germline V gene sequence: CDR1 LGHDT, CDR2 YNNKEL (reference sequence). Losses at the gene ends were 4 bases for V and 5 bases for J; bases not matched to a gene: 7. CDR3 in DNA: TGTGCCAGCAGCCCACGACAGGGCGAGACCGGGGAGCTGTTTTTT. Amino acids: CASSPRQGETGELFF.

The V gene is TRBV11-3, the J gene TRBJ2-1; TRBD2 agrees at 8 bases. The CDR3 runs to 15 residues. Germline V gene lookup returns CDR1 SGHNT and CDR2 YENEEA. The V gene end was trimmed by 0 bases and the J gene end by 4 bases; junction bases not matched to a gene: 2. CDR3 in amino acids: CASSLDRGGYNEQFF. CDR3 sequence (DNA): TGTGCCAGCAGCTTAGACCGGGGGGGATACAATGAGCAGTTCTTC. The variable domain in full, with the rest retrieved from reference TRBV11-3 and TRBJ2-1, is EAGVVQSPRYKIIEKKQPVAFWCNPISGHNTLYWYLQNLGQGPELLIRYENEEAVDDSQLPKDRFSAERLKGVDSTLKIQPAELGDSAVYLCASSLDRGGYNEQFFGPGTRLTVL.

This chain uses TRBV19 with TRBJ2-1; D may be TRBD2 (6 bases). The germline V gene encodes CDR1 LNHDA and CDR2 SQIVND (reference sequence). The CDR3 length is 12 residues. Trimming shortened V by 6 bases and J by 12 bases, and 15 bases separated the two germline ends. The CDR3 sequence is CASSNPGVGQFF. DNA for the CDR3: TGTGCCAGTAGCAACCCGGGGGTTGGGCAGTTCTTC. Filled out from reference TRBV19 and TRBJ2-1, the complete variable domain reads DGGITQSPKYLFRKEGQNVTLSCEQNLNHDAMYWYRQDPGQGLRLIYYSQIVNDFQKGDIAEGYSVSREKKESFPLTVTSAQKNPTAFYLCASSNPGVGQFFGPGTRLTVL.

V usage is TRBV29-1 and J usage is TRBJ1-2; the D gene is possibly TRBD1 (6 bases). Trimming removed 3 bases at V and 0 bases at J, with 17 bases between. The CDR3 extends over 16 amino acids. Germline V gene data show CDR1 as SQVTM and CDR2 as ANQGSEA. The CDR3 spells CSVDRTEYIPNYGYTF. The CDR3 DNA reads as TGCAGCGTTGATAGGACAGAATATATTCCTAACTATGGCTACACCTTC. Complete variable domain (other parts from reference TRBV29-1 and TRBJ1-2): SAVISQKPSRDICQRGTSLTIQCQVDSQVTMMFWYRQQPGQSLTLIATANQGSEATYESGFVIDKFPISRPNLTFSTLTVSNMSPEDSSIYLCSVDRTEYIPNYGYTFGSGTRLTVV.

A few counts support this clone. The chain employs TRBV2 and TRBJ2-7; D not certain. This CDR3 contains 14 residues. The V gene lost 6 bases and the J gene lost 0 bases, with 12 bases spanning the gap. The V gene's germline CDR1 is SNHLY and CDR2 FYNNEI. The CDR3, as DNA: TGTGCCAGCAGAGCACTTATAAGCTCCTACGAGCAGTACTTC. It translates to CASRALISSYEQYF. The full variable domain, its missing parts supplied by reference TRBV2 and TRBJ2-7, is EPEVTQTPSHQVTQMGQEVILRCVPISNHLYFYWYRQILGQKVEFLVSFYNNEISEKSEIFDDQFSVERPDGSNFTLKIRSTKLEDSAMYFCASRALISSYEQYFGPGTRLTVT.

This clone came up once. The chain couples TRBV5-8 to TRBJ2-3, with 14 bases matching TRBD2. Germline lookup yields CDR1 SGHTS and CDR2 YDEGEE. CDR3 length equals 16 residues. V dropped 4 bases and J dropped 3; count of bases not matched to a gene: 4. The CDR3 region is CASSPGTSGSTDTQYF. The CDR3 bases are TGTGCCAGCAGCCCTGGGACTAGCGGGAGTACAGATACGCAGTATTTT.

V usage is TRBV20-1 and J usage is TRBJ2-5; D perhaps matches TRBD1 (6 bases). V was pared by 2 bases and J by 8 bases, with 9 bases between. Germline V CDR1 and CDR2: DFQATT, SNEGSKA (reference sequence). The CDR3 is 11 residues long. This CDR3 is CSARTGSTQYF. Written as DNA, the CDR3 is TGCAGTGCTAGAACAGGGAGTACCCAGTACTTC.

The V call is TRBV18, the J call TRBJ2-3, with 8 bases that match TRBD1. CDR3 size: 17 residues. V shed 0 bases, J shed 4 bases, and the junction held 9 bases outside the gene matches. Germline V gene lookup returns CDR1 KGHSH and CDR2 LQKENI. The CDR3 reads CASSPPRLAGGPDTQYF. DNA for the CDR3: TGTGCCAGCTCACCACCTCGGCTGGCAGGGGGCCCAGATACGCAGTATTTT.

The V and J genes are TRBV4-3 and TRBJ2-7; D is unclear. V was cut by 0 bases and J by 7 bases, with 7 bases left in between. Germline V gene data show CDR1 as LGHNA and CDR2 as YSLEER. This CDR3 has 12 amino acids. The DNA of the CDR3 is TGCGCCAGCAGCCAAGATAATCGGGAGCAGTACTTC. It translates to CASSQDNREQYF.

This clone has a handful of counts. The CDR3 sequence is CASSGRDNTDTQYF. The CDR3 bases are TGTGCCAGCAGCGGACGGGACAACACAGATACGCAGTATTTT. The V and J genes are TRBV11-3 and TRBJ2-3; tentatively, D is TRBD1 (6 bases). Germline CDR1 is SGHNT and CDR2 is YENEEA. The CDR3 runs to 14 residues. V lost 5 bases, J lost 2 bases, and 11 bases lay in between.

This clone was counted a single time. This chain joins TRBV7-2 and TRBJ1-1; 7 nucleotides agree with TRBD1. V gave up 7 bases and J gave up 2 bases; unmatched junction bases: 7. This CDR3 comprises 14 residues. Germline loops: CDR1 SGHTA, CDR2 FQGNSA. The CDR3 spells CASKTGSANTEAFF. DNA of the CDR3: TGTGCCAGCAAGACAGGGTCGGCTAACACTGAAGCTTTCTTT.